The clone carrying this T cell receptor beta chain was seen once. The authors' processing: Amplified reference gene primers provided the basis for estimating nucleated cell counts. Sequenced by immunoSEQ multiplex PCR; TCRdb stores in-frame clones only, minus some. V, J and clone size derive from that table, while D and trimming were established from the DNA sequence. Of a few hundred thousand clones in the sample, approximately 86% are singletons; the top ten hold under 9%. This specimen comes from a study of blood T cell repertoires in COVID-19. Study background: COVID-19 samples collected from the United States, Italy and Spain covered acute and convalescent phases. PBMCs, B-cell-depleted T cells, or T cells were the source of the cDNA or gDNA that made up the material.

Trimming took off 1 base at V and 3 bases at J, with 12 bases between the two ends. Germline V gene data show CDR1 as SEHNR and CDR2 as FQNEAQ (reference sequence). CDR3 length equals 15 residues. Sequenced input: peripheral blood. The chain links TRBV7-9 to TRBJ2-5, with D possibly TRBD1 on 5 matching bases. The source is a woman in her 70s with active or convalescent COVID-19. The CDR3 bases are TGTGCCAGCAGCTTAGACCAGGGTTCGAAAGAGACCCAGTACTTC. Translating it yields CASSLDQGSKETQYF.